This entry lists 18 T cell receptor beta chains sequenced from one sample in a study of T cells after yellow fever vaccination. Via MiXCR, TCRdb re-called the 5' RACE reads, giving one row per CDR3 protein. This table has 150,000 to 200,000 distinct CDR3 sequences, about 11% appearing once. The specimen comprised CD8+ T cells sorted from PBMCs, sampled 15 days after the yellow fever booster vaccination. These receptors originate from a man between 18 and 35 years old who received the YFV17D yellow fever vaccine.

This clonotype was seen more than once but under ten times. The chain couples TRBV7-2 to TRBJ1-2; D is perhaps TRBD1 (5 bases). This CDR3 has 14 residues. CDR1 and CDR2 from the germline V gene are SGHTA and FQGNSA. Trimming stripped 5 bases from V and 6 bases from J, with 16 bases between. This chain's CDR3 is CASSQGTFWNGYTF. The CDR3 DNA sequence: TGTGCCAGCAGCCAAGGGACGTTTTGGAATGGCTACACCTTC. Based on the CDR3 plus reference TRBV7-2 and TRBJ1-2, the full variable domain is GAGVSQSPSNKVTEKGKDVELRCDPISGHTALYWYRQSLGQGLEFLIYFQGNSAPDKSGLPSDRFSAERTGGSVSTLTIQRTQQEDSAVYLCASSQGTFWNGYTFGSGTRLTVV.

This clonotype was counted many times. This chain connects TRBV4-1 to TRBJ2-1; 9 nucleotides align to TRBD1. CDR3 length: 16 residues. With V trimmed by 4 bases and J by 7 bases, 11 bases remained unmatched. The germline V gene has CDR1 MGHRA and CDR2 YSYEKL. The CDR3 here is CASSLLGQGTGNEQFF. The CDR3 DNA reads TGCGCCAGCAGCCTACTGGGACAGGGTACGGGAAATGAGCAGTTCTTC.

This clonotype was counted only a few times. The chain combines TRBV27 with TRBJ2-6, with D unresolved. Trimming took off 3 bases at V and 3 bases at J, with 3 bases between the two ends. Germline V gene data show CDR1 as MNHEY and CDR2 as SMNVEV (reference sequence). This CDR3 contains 13 residues. The CDR3 coding sequence is TGTGCCAGCAGTTTTGTTGGGGCCAACGTCCTGACTTTC. Residues: CASSFVGANVLTF.

This clonotype appeared a few times. The CDR3 DNA reads as TGCGCCAGCAGTGTTCTGTCGAACACTGAAGCTTTCTTT. Translated, it gives CASSVLSNTEAFF. The V and J genes are TRBV5-1 and TRBJ1-1; D not resolved. V gave up 5 bases and J gave up 1 base, with 9 bases separating them. CDR3 length: 13 amino acids. Germline V gene data show CDR1 as SGHRS and CDR2 as YFSETQ.

This clonotype appeared many times. CDR3 sequence (DNA): TGCGCCAGCAGCCAGGTCCGGGGCTCCTACGAGCAGTACGTC. Translated, it gives CASSQVRGSYEQYV. The chain carries TRBV4-1 and TRBJ2-7, with D possibly TRBD2 on 5 matching bases. V was clipped by 3 bases and J by 0 bases, with 9 bases between them. Germline CDR1 MGHRA, CDR2 YSYEKL. CDR3 size: 14 residues.

This clonotype was picked up a small number of times. This chain uses TRBV6-2 or TRBV6-3 with TRBJ2-7, with D maybe TRBD1 (5 bases). In germline, CDR1 is MNHEY, CDR2 SVGEGT. The CDR3 extends over 13 amino acids. V was shortened by 7 bases and J by 2 bases, with 12 bases between the two germline ends. The CDR3 DNA follows: TGTGCCAGCACTGTAGGGGCCGCCTACGAGCAGTACTTC. This gives the protein CASTVGAAYEQYF.

This clonotype was observed a handful of times. The chain is built from TRBV12-3 or TRBV12-4 and TRBJ2-7; D is perhaps TRBD2 (6 bases). The CDR3 is 16 residues long. V lost 3 bases and J lost 1, with 16 bases in between. CDR3 loop: CASSLGRRGYSYEQYF. The CDR3 DNA sequence: TGTGCCAGCAGTTTGGGACGGAGGGGCTATTCCTACGAGCAGTACTTC.

The chain employs TRBV20-1 and TRBJ2-7; 11 nucleotides agree with TRBD2. The CDR3 is 17 amino acids. With 6 bases clipped from V and 9 bases from J, the junction kept 22 bases outside the gene matches. Looked up from germline, CDR1 is DFQATT and CDR2 is SNEGSKA (reference sequence). The CDR3 DNA reads TGCAGTGCCGCAAGTAATATGGCTAGCGGGGGGCCCGGGGGGCAGTACGTC. Protein product: CSAASNMASGGPGGQYV.

This clonotype was seen at least ten times. The chain is built from TRBV6-5 and TRBJ2-2, with 8 bases identical to TRBD2. The CDR3 totals 17 residues. The V gene's germline CDR1 is MNHEY and CDR2 SVGAGI. Trimming at V came to 6 bases and at J to 4 bases, leaving 13 bases not matched to a gene. The CDR3 sequence: CASSRPIGGGSTGELFF. The CDR3 region has the DNA TGTGCCAGCAGCCGGCCGATCGGGGGGGGATCCACCGGGGAGCTGTTTTTT.

The CDR3 nucleotides read TGTGCCAGCAGCCCGACATCCATCCAAGCTGAGCAGTTCTTC. Amino acids: CASSPTSIQAEQFF. The chain joins TRBV6-2 or TRBV6-3 to TRBJ2-1; D is ambiguous. V was trimmed by 6 bases and J by 9 bases, leaving 18 bases between them. Germline CDR1 reads MNHEY; CDR2 reads SVGEGT. This CDR3 contains 14 residues.

There are a few counts of this clonotype. This chain links TRBV6-2 or TRBV6-3 with TRBJ2-1; possible D gene TRBD1, 5 bases. This CDR3 comprises 16 residues. The germline CDR1 and CDR2 sequences are MNHEY and SVGEGT. Trimming shortened V by 4 bases and J by 2 bases, and 15 bases separated the two germline ends. CDR3 sequence: CASSSPEQAPYNEQFF. CDR3 sequence (DNA): TGTGCCAGCAGTTCGCCCGAACAGGCCCCCTACAATGAGCAGTTCTTC.

This clonotype was counted only a few times. The chain uses TRBV6-5 and TRBJ1-1, with D possibly being TRBD1 (5 bases). Germline loops: CDR1 MNHEY, CDR2 SVGAGI. V lost 7 bases, J lost 1 base, and 16 bases lay in between. The CDR3 loop spans 15 amino acids. The CDR3 DNA is TGTGCCAGCAAGTCCCGTCCTGACAGGAACACTGAAGCTTTCTTT. Its protein is CASKSRPDRNTEAFF.

The rearrangement joins TRBV7-2 to TRBJ2-2, with TRBD1 matching over 8 bases. This CDR3 has 14 amino acids. Germline CDR1 is SGHTA and CDR2 is FQGNSA. V trimming: 6 bases; J trimming: 6 bases; junction bases outside the gene matches: 6. As DNA, the CDR3 is TGTGCCAGCAGTCAACCAGGGGGCGCCGGGGAGCTGTTTTTT. As protein: CASSQPGGAGELFF. Supplemented by reference TRBV7-2 and TRBJ2-2, the full variable domain reads GAGVSQSPSNKVTEKGKDVELRCDPISGHTALYWYRQSLGQGLEFLIYFQGNSAPDKSGLPSDRFSAERTGGSVSTLTIQRTQQEDSAVYLCASSQPGGAGELFFGEGSRLTVL.

The chain is built from TRBV3-1 and TRBJ2-1; the D gene is possibly TRBD2 (5 bases). This CDR3 has 15 amino acids. V lost 1 base, J lost 4 bases, and 11 bases lay in between. Germline V gene sequence: CDR1 LGHDT, CDR2 YNNKEL (reference sequence). The CDR3 DNA sequence: TGTGCCAGCAGCCAAGGACTATCTTTTTACAATGAGCAGTTCTTC. Protein product: CASSQGLSFYNEQFF.

This clonotype was recorded a few times. The CDR3 sequence is CASSFGDRRAPLHF. The CDR3, as DNA: TGTGCCAGCAGCTTTGGGGACAGGCGAGCACCCCTCCACTTT. The genes are TRBV27 and TRBJ1-6; 8 bases match TRBD1. Germline V gives CDR1 MNHEY, CDR2 SMNVEV (reference sequence). The CDR3 totals 14 residues. The trim removed 6 bases at V and 11 bases at J, leaving 9 bases unmatched.

This clonotype was observed at least ten times. V usage is TRBV7-8 and J usage is TRBJ2-7, with 7 nucleotides matching TRBD2. This CDR3 region has 13 residues. Trimming removed 8 bases from V and 5 bases from J; junction bases left unmatched: 9. Germline loops: CDR1 SGHVS, CDR2 FQNEAQ. This CDR3 is CASGPGAGDEQYF. The DNA for the CDR3 is TGTGCCAGCGGACCCGGGGCGGGGGACGAGCAGTACTTC.

This clonotype was detected ten times or more. This rearrangement joins TRBV7-8 to TRBJ1-3; D may be TRBD1 (6 bases). Trimming stripped 5 bases from V and 2 bases from J, with 19 bases between. The CDR3 is made up of 17 amino acids. Germline V CDR1 and CDR2: SGHVS, FQNEAQ. For the CDR3, the DNA is TGTGCCAGCAGCATTTTTCAAGGGGGTTTTGCTGGAAACACCATATATTTT. This gives the protein CASSIFQGGFAGNTIYF.

This clonotype came up a few times. The chain joins TRBV12-3 or TRBV12-4 to TRBJ1-1, with D hard to call. V was trimmed by 1 base and J by 4 bases, leaving 16 bases between them. This CDR3 spans 16 amino acids. The DNA for the CDR3 is TGTGCCAGCAGTTTAGGGTGGGAGTACGGGAGCACTGAAGCTTTCTTT. Translated: CASSLGWEYGSTEAFF.